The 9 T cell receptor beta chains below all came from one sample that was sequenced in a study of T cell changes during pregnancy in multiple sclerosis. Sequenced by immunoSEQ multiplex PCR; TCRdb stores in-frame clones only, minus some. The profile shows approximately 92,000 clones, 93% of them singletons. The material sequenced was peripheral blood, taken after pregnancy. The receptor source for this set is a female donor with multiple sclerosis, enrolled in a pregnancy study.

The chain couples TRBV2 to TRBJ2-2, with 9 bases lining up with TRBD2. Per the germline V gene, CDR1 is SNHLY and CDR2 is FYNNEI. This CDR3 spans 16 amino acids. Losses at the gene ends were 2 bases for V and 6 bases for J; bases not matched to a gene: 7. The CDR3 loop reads CASSETGTSWSGELFF. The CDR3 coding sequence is TGTGCCAGCAGTGAAACCGGGACTAGCTGGTCCGGGGAGCTGTTTTTT.

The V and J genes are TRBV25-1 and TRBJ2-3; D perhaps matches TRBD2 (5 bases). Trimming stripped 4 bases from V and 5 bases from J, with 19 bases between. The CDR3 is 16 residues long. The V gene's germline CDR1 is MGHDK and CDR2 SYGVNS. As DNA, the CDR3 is TGTGCCAGCAGTGGATCACGAGGGAGATTTTTAGATACGCAGTATTTT. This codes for CASSGSRGRFLDTQYF.

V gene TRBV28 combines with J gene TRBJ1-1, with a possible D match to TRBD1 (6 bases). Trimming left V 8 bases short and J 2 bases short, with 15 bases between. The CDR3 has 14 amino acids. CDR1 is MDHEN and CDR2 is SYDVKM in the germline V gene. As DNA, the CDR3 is TGTGCCAGCTCATCCGGACAGACAAACACTGAAGCTTTCTTT. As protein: CASSSGQTNTEAFF.

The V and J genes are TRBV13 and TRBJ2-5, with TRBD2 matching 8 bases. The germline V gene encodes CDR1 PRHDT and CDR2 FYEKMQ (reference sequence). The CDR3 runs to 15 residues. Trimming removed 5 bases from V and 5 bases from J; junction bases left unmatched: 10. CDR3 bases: TGTGCCAGCAGCAACCGGGTAGCGGGGCGCGAGACCCAGTACTTC. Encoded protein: CASSNRVAGRETQYF.

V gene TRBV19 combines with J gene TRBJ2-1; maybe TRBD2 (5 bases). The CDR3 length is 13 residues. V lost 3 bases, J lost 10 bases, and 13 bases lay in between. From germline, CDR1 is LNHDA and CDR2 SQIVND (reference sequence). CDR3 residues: CASSIFGLAEQFF. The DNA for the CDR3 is TGTGCCAGTAGTATCTTCGGGCTAGCAGAGCAGTTCTTC.

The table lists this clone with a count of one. This CDR3 reads CASSLSGTGVQETQYF. Written as DNA, the CDR3 is TGTGCCAGCAGCTTATCCGGGACAGGGGTACAAGAGACCCAGTACTTC. The genes are TRBV7-9 and TRBJ2-5; 10 bases map to TRBD1. The length of the CDR3 is 16 residues. Germline trimming cut 2 bases from V and 2 bases from J; bases unmatched to any gene: 5. CDR1 and CDR2 from the germline V gene are SEHNR and FQNEAQ (reference sequence).

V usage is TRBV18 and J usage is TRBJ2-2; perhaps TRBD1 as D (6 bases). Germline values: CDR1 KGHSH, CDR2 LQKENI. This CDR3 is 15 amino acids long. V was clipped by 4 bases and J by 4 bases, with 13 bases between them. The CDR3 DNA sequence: TGTGCCAGCTCACTCGCAGGGGAAAGCACCGGGGAGCTGTTTTTT. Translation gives CASSLAGESTGELFF.

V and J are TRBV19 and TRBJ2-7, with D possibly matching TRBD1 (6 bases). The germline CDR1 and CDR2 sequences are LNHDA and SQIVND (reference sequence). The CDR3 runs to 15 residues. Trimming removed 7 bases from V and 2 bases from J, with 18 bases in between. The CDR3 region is CASNEGQGPTYEQYF. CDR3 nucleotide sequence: TGTGCCAGTAATGAGGGGCAGGGGCCTACCTACGAGCAGTACTTC.

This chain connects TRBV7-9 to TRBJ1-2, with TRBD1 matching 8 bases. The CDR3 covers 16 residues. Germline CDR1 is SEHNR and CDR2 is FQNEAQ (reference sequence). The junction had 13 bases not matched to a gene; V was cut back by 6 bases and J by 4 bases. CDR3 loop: CASRRLTGDPRYGYTF. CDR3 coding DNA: TGTGCCAGCAGACGACTGACAGGGGACCCCCGCTATGGCTACACCTTC.